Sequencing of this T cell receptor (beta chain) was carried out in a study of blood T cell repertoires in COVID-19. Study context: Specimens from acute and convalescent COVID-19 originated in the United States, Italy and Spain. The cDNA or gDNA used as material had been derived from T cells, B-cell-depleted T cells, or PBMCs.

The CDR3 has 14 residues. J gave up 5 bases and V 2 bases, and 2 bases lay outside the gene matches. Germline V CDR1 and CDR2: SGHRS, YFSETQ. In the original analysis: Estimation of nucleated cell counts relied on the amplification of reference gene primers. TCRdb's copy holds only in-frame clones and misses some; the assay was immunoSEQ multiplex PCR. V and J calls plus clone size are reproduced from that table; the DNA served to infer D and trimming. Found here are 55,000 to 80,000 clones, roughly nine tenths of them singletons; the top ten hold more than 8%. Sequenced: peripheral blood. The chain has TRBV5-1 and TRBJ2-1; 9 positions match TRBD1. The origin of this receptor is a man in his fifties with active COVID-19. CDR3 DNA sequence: TGCGCCAGCAGCTTCGGACAGGGGAACAATGAGCAGTTCTTC. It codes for CASSFGQGNNEQFF.